These T cell receptor beta chains were read from a single sample in a study of T cells in Graves' hyperthyroidism and ophthalmopathy. Via MiXCR, TCRdb re-called the multiplex PCR reads, giving one row per CDR3 protein. The sample lists about 560,000 distinct CDR3 sequences, over 15% occurring once. The sequenced sample consisted of blood. These receptors originate from a woman aged 18-29 years with Graves' hyperthyroidism. CDR3s include the opening cysteine and the closing phenylalanine or tryptophan. The D gene is left open where the match is weak.

TRBJ2-7 | TRBD2 | TRBV6-1 | CASSGPIAGGSTGPFYEQYF
TRBJ2-5 | . | TRBV4-3 | CASSQDSSGLGTQYF
TRBJ1-5 | . | TRBV15 | CATSRRRAGLDSNQPQHF
TRBJ2-7 | . | TRBV30 | CAWAGIHEQYF
TRBJ2-3 | TRBD2 | TRBV11-2 | CASSLWPRAGGATDTQYF
TRBJ2-7 | . | TRBV20-1 | CSARGVADTYEQYF
TRBJ1-6 | . | TRBV5-1 | CASSWSFPSTANNSPLHF
TRBJ2-1 | TRBD2 | TRBV11-2 | CASSSKLAGGSDEQFF
TRBJ1-5 | . | TRBV7-2 | CASSPRGRKSNQPQHF
TRBJ2-3 | . | TRBV12-3/TRBV12-4 | CASSPWSLDSTDTQYF
TRBJ2-7 | . | TRBV5-1 | CASSLGRSQGEQYF
TRBJ2-3 | TRBD2 | TRBV3-1 | CASSGFGEGTQYF
TRBJ1-2 | TRBD1 | TRBV29-1 | CSVLRDRGGYGYTF
TRBJ2-1 | TRBD2 | TRBV6-4 | CASSDDSGRANNEQFF
TRBJ2-7 | TRBD1 | TRBV20-1 | CSANRDRNDEQYF
TRBJ1-4 | . | TRBV28 | CASSLVLGRATNEKLFF
TRBJ2-5 | . | TRBV28 | CASVPWGQETQYF
TRBJ2-5 | TRBD2 | TRBV12-3/TRBV12-4 | CASSSLRPGQTSFLAGGDQETQYF
TRBJ2-7 | . | TRBV7-2 | CASSLSSGPTSYEQYF
TRBJ1-2 | . | TRBV12-5 | CASGLVLPDVVPDGYTF
TRBJ2-1 | TRBD2 | TRBV7-6 | CASSLVASGSVYNEQFF
TRBJ2-1 | TRBD2 | TRBV3-1 | CASSHPGLAVAYNEQFF
TRBJ1-1 | . | TRBV6-2/TRBV6-3 | CASSYGGVRDTEAFF
TRBJ2-7 | . | TRBV20-1 | CSASGQLTYEQYF
TRBJ2-5 | TRBD1 | TRBV7-9 | CASLLAGTGVETQYF
TRBJ2-3 | . | TRBV7-2 | CASSLIASDTQYF
TRBJ2-3 | . | TRBV27 | CAIGKDTQYF
TRBJ2-4 | TRBD2 | TRBV20-1 | CSAGPFLAGVAKNIQYF
TRBJ2-4 | . | TRBV15 | CATSREGQLKNIQYF
TRBJ2-5 | TRBD2 | TRBV28 | CASSLLRTSGRGETQYF
TRBJ2-1 | . | TRBV24-1 | CATSDRALSSYNEQFF
TRBJ2-5 | . | TRBV10-3 | CAISESRAGETQYF
TRBJ1-5 | . | TRBV20-1 | CSARAQYSNQPQHF
TRBJ1-5 | TRBD1 | TRBV12-3/TRBV12-4 | CASRGDRGRQPQHF
TRBJ1-1 | . | TRBV6-1 | CASRQDLNTEAFF
TRBJ2-3 | TRBD2 | TRBV6-4 | CASSDSALAGGITDTQYF
TRBJ1-2 | . | TRBV3-1 | CASTLTRRGHVDGYTF
TRBJ2-7 | . | TRBV6-1 | CASSPASSYEQYF
TRBJ2-1 | TRBD2 | TRBV5-6 | CASSRDYEEQFF
TRBJ2-1 | . | TRBV29-1 | CSGSQGGIHNEQFF
TRBJ2-1 | TRBD1 | TRBV5-1 | CASSRARDSYNEQFF